The next 30 T cell receptor beta chains were all read from a single sample in a study of beta chain features in type 1 diabetes. Study-level points and caveats: When Type 1 diabetes patients were examined, their TCRB CDR3s proved moderately but significantly shorter in all four CD4+ subsets.

Reverse transcribing all isolated RNA meant expressed TCRB transcripts were sequenced. Sequencing was performed with immunoSEQ multiplex PCR; in TCRdb, only in-frame clones are kept and a portion is missing. The sample records roughly 340,000 clones, less than 15% being singletons. These TCRs are of unknown antigen specificity. The sample was naive CD4+ T cells from blood. All receptors come from a woman aged 18-35 years with type 1 diabetes.

This clone was counted between two and nine times. This chain links TRBV6-6 with TRBJ2-7; 11 positions agree with TRBD2. Looked up from germline, CDR1 is MNHNY and CDR2 is SVGAGI (reference sequence). V was pared by 5 bases and J by 2 bases, with 5 bases of the junction left unmatched. The CDR3 totals 15 residues. In nucleotides, the CDR3 is TGTGCCAGCAGTCGAGGGACTAGCGGAGCCTACGAGCAGTACTTC. This codes for CASSRGTSGAYEQYF.

This clone was detected a few times. The V and J genes are TRBV30 and TRBJ2-1, with TRBD1 matching over 7 bases. Per the germline V gene, CDR1 is GTSNPN and CDR2 is SVGIG (reference sequence). Trimming removed 0 bases from V and 12 bases from J; junction bases left unmatched: 8. CDR3 length equals 13 residues. DNA for the CDR3: TGTGCCTGGAGTGTTACAGGGGAAGGAGGGCAGTTCTTC. Translated, it gives CAWSVTGEGGQFF.

This chain links TRBV6-6 with TRBJ2-3; D unclear. V was cut by 5 bases and J by 4 bases, with 10 bases left in between. Germline-derived CDR1 and CDR2 are MNHNY and SVGAGI (reference sequence). The CDR3 is 13 residues long. The CDR3 region has the DNA TGTGCCAGCAGTGCGAACCTTGCAGATACGCAGTATTTT. Its translation is CASSANLADTQYF.

J is TRBJ2-2 and V is TRBV4-1; D is uncertain. CDR1 is MGHRA and CDR2 is YSYEKL in the germline V gene. V lost 1 base and J lost 6, with 12 bases in between. The CDR3 is 15 residues long. CDR3 loop: CASSQVPAGAGELFF. CDR3 DNA: TGCGCCAGCAGCCAAGTGCCCGCAGGTGCCGGGGAGCTGTTTTTT.

There are a few counts of this clone. This chain joins TRBV2 and TRBJ2-1; TRBD2 agrees at 9 bases. V lost 10 bases and J lost 0; bases outside the gene matches: 13. Germline V gene lookup returns CDR1 SNHLY and CDR2 FYNNEI. CDR3 length: 17 amino acids. CDR3 sequence (DNA): TGTGCCATGGGCCTAGCGGGATGGAGGAGCTCCTACAATGAGCAGTTCTTC. Its protein is CAMGLAGWRSSYNEQFF.

This clone has just a few counts. The gene calls are TRBV21-1 and TRBJ2-5; the table's D call TRBD2 went unverified against the DNA. TRBV21-1 is a known pseudogene. The CDR3 is 17 residues long. CDR3 DNA: TGTGCCAGCAGCATCTTCCCCGGACTAGCGGGAGGAGAGACCCAGTACTTC. Protein product: CASSIFPGLAGGETQYF.

This clone has a handful of counts. V gene TRBV19 combines with J gene TRBJ2-1; D unclear. Germline lookup yields CDR1 LNHDA and CDR2 SQIVND (reference sequence). The ends were cut back, 2 bases at V and 6 bases at J, with 8 bases in the middle. There are 13 residues in the CDR3. This CDR3 reads CASSIRRLNEQFF. Written as DNA, the CDR3 is TGTGCCAGTAGTATAAGGAGACTCAATGAGCAGTTCTTC.

This clone appeared a few times. The chain is built from TRBV5-1 and TRBJ2-5; the match to TRBD2 covers 12 bases. The CDR3 extends over 18 amino acids. CDR1 and CDR2 (germline): SGHRS, YFSETQ. V shed 0 bases, J shed 5 bases, and the junction held 11 bases outside the gene matches. The DNA for the CDR3 is TGCGCCAGCAGCTTGGGACTAGCGGGAGTACGGCTACGGGAGACCCAGTACTTC. Protein: CASSLGLAGVRLRETQYF.

This clone has only a few counts. The V call is TRBV5-1, the J call TRBJ2-3, with TRBD2 matching 10 bases. The ends lost 4 bases at V and 6 bases at J; junction bases unmatched: 5. Germline CDR1 and CDR2: SGHRS and YFSETQ. The CDR3 spans 14 residues. CDR3 sequence (DNA): TGCGCCAGCAGCCTGGGGACTAGCGACGATACGCAGTATTTT. Translation: CASSLGTSDDTQYF.

The sample holds a few counts of this clone. This rearrangement joins TRBV5-4 to TRBJ2-3; possible D gene TRBD2, 6 bases. Trimming removed 2 bases from V and 0 bases from J, with 13 bases in between. In germline, CDR1 is SGHNT, CDR2 YYREEE (reference sequence). The CDR3 consists of 16 residues. CDR3 amino acids: CASSFQLSGSTDTQYF. The DNA for the CDR3 is TGTGCCAGCAGCTTCCAGTTGAGCGGGAGCACAGATACGCAGTATTTT.

This clone was detected only a few times. The rearrangement links TRBV25-1 to TRBJ1-1, with D possibly TRBD1 on 5 matching bases. This CDR3 contains 15 residues. Germline V gene data show CDR1 as MGHDK and CDR2 as SYGVNS. Trimming took 2 bases from V and 11 from J, leaving 21 bases between them. DNA for the CDR3: TGTGCCAGCAGTGAAACCCAGCGGGGCCCCTTGGGGGCTTTCTTT. Its protein is CASSETQRGPLGAFF.

Only a few counts were recorded for this clone. Additional DNA sequences in this sample encode the identical CDR3. The chain couples TRBV5-4 to TRBJ2-6; no reliable D call. In germline, CDR1 is SGHNT, CDR2 YYREEE (reference sequence). The ends were cut back, 0 bases at V and 0 bases at J, with 4 bases in the middle. CDR3 size: 15 residues. The DNA of the CDR3 is TGTGCCAGCAGCTTGGGAGGCTCTGGGGCCAACGTCCTGACTTTC. Protein sequence: CASSLGGSGANVLTF. Complete variable domain (other parts from reference TRBV5-4 and TRBJ2-6): ETGVTQSPTHLIKTRGQQVTLRCSSQSGHNTVSWYQQALGQGPQFIFQYYREEENGRGNFPPRFSGLQFPNYSSELNVNALELDDSALYLCASSLGGSGANVLTFGAGSRLTVL.

This clone has only a few counts. This chain connects TRBV7-2 to TRBJ2-7, with 9 bases that match TRBD1. Germline V gives CDR1 SGHTA, CDR2 FQGNSA. CDR3 size: 15 residues. The J segment lost 3 bases and the V segment lost 0 bases, leaving 3 bases of the junction unmatched. CDR3 region: CASSLATGGIYEQYV. DNA of the CDR3: TGTGCCAGCAGCTTAGCCACAGGGGGCATCTACGAGCAGTACGTC.

This clone was detected a few times. J is TRBJ2-1 and V is TRBV14; 7 nucleotides match TRBD1. V shed 4 bases and J 4 bases; nucleotides not matched to a gene: 7. The CDR3 contains 15 residues. The germline V gene encodes CDR1 SGHDN and CDR2 FVKESK. The CDR3 nucleotides read TGTGCCAGCAGCCCCGCGACAGGGAGTTACAATGAGCAGTTCTTC. The encoded protein is CASSPATGSYNEQFF.

The chain is built from TRBV28 and TRBJ1-2; no clear D gene. The V gene lost 8 bases and the J gene lost 5 bases, with 12 bases spanning the gap. Germline values: CDR1 MDHEN, CDR2 SYDVKM. The CDR3 has 12 amino acids. CDR3 loop: CASQKGGYGYTF. The CDR3, as DNA: TGTGCCAGCCAAAAGGGCGGGTATGGCTACACCTTC.

The V gene is TRBV5-1, the J gene TRBJ2-1, with 14 bases fitting TRBD2. Germline CDR1 reads SGHRS; CDR2 reads YFSETQ. CDR3 length: 17 residues. Trimming cost V 3 bases and J 9 bases; bases outside gene matches: 11. The CDR3 spells CASSSGLAGGPPLEQFF. The CDR3 DNA reads TGCGCCAGCAGCTCTGGACTAGCGGGAGGTCCCCCACTTGAGCAGTTCTTC.

This chain joins TRBV4-1 and TRBJ2-3; 11 bases are a match to TRBD2. CDR1 and CDR2 from the germline V gene are MGHRA and YSYEKL. The J segment lost 3 bases and the V segment lost 1 base, leaving 12 bases of the junction unmatched. The CDR3 sequence is 19 residues long. CDR3 protein: CASSQVSFSGRAGTDTQYF. In DNA form, the CDR3 reads TGCGCCAGCAGCCAAGTCTCCTTTAGCGGGAGGGCGGGTACAGATACGCAGTATTTT.

This clone has only a few counts. The chain has TRBV14 and TRBJ2-1; D not resolved. Germline V gene sequence: CDR1 SGHDN, CDR2 FVKESK. Trimming pared 2 bases from V and 9 bases from J, leaving 5 bases between. CDR3 length: 11 residues. The CDR3 is CASSQWSEQFF. The CDR3 DNA follows: TGTGCCAGCAGCCAATGGAGTGAGCAGTTCTTC.

This clone was observed a few times. This rearrangement joins TRBV29-1 to TRBJ2-7; TRBD1 might be the D (5 bases). Germline values: CDR1 SQVTM, CDR2 ANQGSEA. The CDR3 covers 13 residues. Trimming stripped 6 bases from V and 2 bases from J, with 14 bases between. The DNA of the CDR3 is TGCAGCGTCATAGGCAGGGCACCCTACGAGCAGTACTTC. This gives the protein CSVIGRAPYEQYF.

This clone was counted only a few times. Germline is not matched at one junction end, which may reflect a read error. The chain is built from TRBV7-9 and TRBJ1-1; TRBD1 aligns across 10 bases. Per germline, CDR1 SEHNR and CDR2 FQNEAQ (reference sequence). This CDR3 contains 13 residues. The CDR3 here is CASRPVMGQGFIF. CDR3 nucleotides: TGTGCCAGCCGTCCAGTGATGGGACAGGGGTTTATTTTT.

The chain employs TRBV5-4 and TRBJ1-2; D possibly corresponds to TRBD1 (6 bases). In germline, CDR1 is SGHNT, CDR2 YYREEE (reference sequence). This CDR3 is 15 amino acids long. With 0 bases removed from V and 5 bases from J, the gap between germline ends came to 14 bases. The CDR3 DNA is TGTGCCAGCAGCTTGGACAGGGCGGGTTCGTATGGCTACACCTTC. Amino acids: CASSLDRAGSYGYTF.

This clone was recorded a few times. V is TRBV7-9 and J is TRBJ2-7, with 9 bases lining up with TRBD1. The germline gives CDR1 SEHNR, CDR2 FQNEAQ (reference sequence). This CDR3 spans 14 amino acids. The V and J ends lost 3 bases and 5 bases, in that order; junction bases with no gene match: 5. The CDR3 nucleotides are TGTGCCAGCAGCTTCGGACAGGGGAGGCACGAGCAGTACTTC. As protein: CASSFGQGRHEQYF. The full variable domain, with the rest looked up from reference TRBV7-9 and TRBJ2-7, is DTGVSQNPRHKITKRGQNVTFRCDPISEHNRLYWYRQTLGQGPEFLTYFQNEAQLEKSRLLSDRFSAERPKGSFSTLEIQRTEQGDSAMYLCASSFGQGRHEQYFGPGTRLTVT.

The chain combines TRBV18 with TRBJ1-5; a weak D match, TRBD1 (5 bases). The CDR3 extends over 14 amino acids. V was cut by 6 bases and J by 4 bases, with 13 bases left in between. The germline V gene encodes CDR1 KGHSH and CDR2 LQKENI. The CDR3 is CASSLTDTNQPQHF. CDR3 nucleotide sequence: TGTGCCAGCTCCCTAACGGACACAAATCAGCCCCAGCATTTT.

V and J are TRBV27 and TRBJ1-5; 7 bases align to TRBD1. The trim removed 9 bases at V and 4 bases at J, leaving 6 bases unmatched. Germline V CDR1 and CDR2: MNHEY, SMNVEV (reference sequence). The CDR3 is 13 residues long. CDR3 nucleotides: TGTGCCAGTACGACAGGGCGGAATCAGCCCCAGCATTTT. This codes for CASTTGRNQPQHF.

The chain employs TRBV28 and TRBJ1-1; D might be TRBD1 (5 bases). The CDR3 consists of 17 residues. V was clipped by 0 bases and J by 0 bases, with 14 bases between them. Per germline, CDR1 MDHEN and CDR2 SYDVKM. Written as DNA, the CDR3 is TGTGCCAGCAGTTTATGGGGTACAGGACCATTGAACACTGAAGCTTTCTTT. Its protein is CASSLWGTGPLNTEAFF.

The gene calls are TRBV29-1 and TRBJ2-7; D possibly matches TRBD1 or TRBD2 (6 bases each). The CDR3 loop spans 15 amino acids. CDR1 is SQVTM and CDR2 is ANQGSEA in the germline V gene. V was trimmed by 8 bases and J by 2 bases, leaving 22 bases between them. The CDR3 DNA follows: TGCAGCTCCTCTTCGGGGGCAGAGGGGGCCTACGAGCAGTACGTC. This translates into CSSSSGAEGAYEQYV.

The chain carries TRBV29-1 and TRBJ2-5, with TRBD2 matching 8 bases. The length of the CDR3 is 13 residues. Germline CDR1 and CDR2: SQVTM and ANQGSEA. Trimming removed 7 bases from V and 5 bases from J; junction bases left unmatched: 9. CDR3 amino acids: CSAGGDASETQYF. The DNA of the CDR3 is TGCAGCGCCGGGGGGGATGCGTCGGAGACCCAGTACTTC.

The chain uses TRBV10-3 and TRBJ2-3; TRBD2 aligns across 11 bases. The trim removed 0 bases at V and 0 bases at J, leaving 5 bases unmatched. The CDR3 loop spans 18 amino acids. CDR1 is ENHRY and CDR2 is SYGVKD in the germline V gene. CDR3 region: CAISESSGRARSTDTQYF. The DNA for the CDR3 is TGTGCCATCAGTGAGTCTAGCGGGAGGGCCCGGAGCACAGATACGCAGTATTTT.

The chain joins TRBV5-1 to TRBJ2-1; 7 bases map to TRBD2. CDR1 and CDR2 from the germline V gene are SGHRS and YFSETQ. V trimming: 3 bases; J trimming: 2 bases; junction bases outside the gene matches: 2. There are 14 residues in the CDR3. CDR3 nucleotides: TGCGCCAGCAGCTACCTAGCGGCCTACAATGAGCAGTTCTTC. Its translation: CASSYLAAYNEQFF.

This clone was seen a handful of times. This chain links TRBV7-3 with TRBJ2-7; TRBD2 matches 11 bases. The CDR3 is made up of 18 amino acids. V lost 1 base and J lost 3; bases outside the gene matches: 11. CDR1 is SGHTA and CDR2 is FQGTGA in the germline V gene. CDR3 in DNA: TGTGCCAGCAGCTTAATGCCCAGTACTAGCGGGAGTTACTACGAGCAGTACTTC. Its protein is CASSLMPSTSGSYYEQYF. The full variable domain, rest sourced from reference TRBV7-3 and TRBJ2-7, is GAGVSQTPSNKVTEKGKYVELRCDPISGHTALYWYRQSLGQGPEFLIYFQGTGAADDSGLPNDRFFAVRPEGSVSTLKIQRTERGDSAVYLCASSLMPSTSGSYYEQYFGPGTRLTVT.